Detailed here is one T cell receptor (beta chain). The antigen is unknown. The data originate from a study of T cell repertoires in cytomegalovirus infection. Across the study: Indicated by public TCR beta signatures were CMV infection and matching HLA type.

Germline V gives CDR1 MNHEY, CDR2 SMNVEV (reference sequence). Trimming stripped 7 bases from V and 5 bases from J, with 12 bases between. This CDR3 is 12 amino acids long. TCRdb re-derived calls from the reads in MiXCR, one entry per CDR3 protein. The table lists fewer than 950,000 distinct CDR3 sequences, 32% of them singletons. General study findings and limits: The study identified carriers of CMV plus the relevant HLA from cumulative public TCR beta family frequency. HLA-C-restricted CMV-specific TCR beta clonotypes prevailed in the ex vivo response.

The starting material was cultured CD8+ T cells from PBMCs, obtained from culture after CMV antigen stimulation. The clonotype was recovered from a human donor in good health (CMV status not recorded). Some clones in this sample may be carry-over from other donors' samples. The rearrangement uses TRBV27 and TRBJ2-7; TRBD2 is a possible D gene (5 bases). CDR3 residues: CASIGGGHEQYF. The CDR3 DNA reads TGTGCCAGCATCGGAGGAGGACACGAGCAGTACTTC.